This T cell receptor (beta chain) is drawn from a study of blood T cell repertoires in COVID-19. This clone was seen ten or more times. This table comes from immunoSEQ multiplex PCR, and its TCRdb copy is limited to in-frame clones, with some not included. Among about 94,000 clones listed, 65% to 85% were seen once. Trimming cost V 1 base and J 2 bases, with 8 bases left between them. There are 14 residues in the CDR3. CDR1 is SEHNR, CDR2 FQNEAQ, per germline (reference sequence). The chain joins TRBV7-9 to TRBJ1-1; D gene uncertain. The receptor was derived from a man in his 70s with COVID-19, enrolled during active disease. Sequenced sample: peripheral blood. The CDR3 region is CASSLVAGNTEAFF. The CDR3, as DNA: TGTGCCAGCAGCTTAGTGGCAGGCAACACTGAAGCTTTCTTT.